The 6 T cell receptor beta chains given below trace back to one sample, sequenced in a study of identical twins. Each CDR3 protein gets one entry after TCRdb re-called the 5' RACE reads with MiXCR. The sample lists roughly 710,000 distinct CDR3 sequences, approximately 6.1% seen once, with approximately 1.6% in the top ten. Sequencing input: naive T cells sorted from blood. Receptors originate from a young man in good health.

The V gene is TRBV12-3 or TRBV12-4, the J gene TRBJ2-4, with TRBD1 matching 10 bases. CDR3 length: 18 amino acids. The junction had 11 bases not matched to a gene; V was cut back by 4 bases and J by 2 bases. CDR3 sequence: CASSSPVPGQGTKNIQYF. In nucleotides, the CDR3 is TGTGCCAGCAGTTCGCCTGTGCCGGGACAGGGGACCAAAAACATTCAGTACTTC.

The V call is TRBV15, the J call TRBJ1-1, with D possibly being TRBD1 (6 bases). This CDR3 has 15 residues. The ends were cut back, 4 bases at V and 2 bases at J, with 14 bases in the middle. The germline V gene encodes CDR1 LNHNV and CDR2 YYDKDF (reference sequence). The CDR3 DNA is TGTGCCACCAGCAATGGGGGCAGCGGTAACACTGAAGCTTTCTTT. Protein: CATSNGGSGNTEAFF.

The chain joins TRBV11-1 to TRBJ2-7; 13 nucleotides match TRBD2. The CDR3 has 15 amino acids. In germline, CDR1 is SGHAT, CDR2 FQDESV (reference sequence). Trimming removed 5 bases from V and 2 bases from J; junction bases left unmatched: 3. The DNA of the CDR3 is TGTGCCAGCAGCCGCGGGACTAGCGGGGCCTACGAGCAGTACTTC. Amino acids: CASSRGTSGAYEQYF.

This clonotype turned up a few times. The chain combines TRBV28 with TRBJ2-7; unclear D gene. The germline V gene has CDR1 MDHEN and CDR2 SYDVKM. Trimming left V 2 bases short and J 7 bases short, with 3 bases between. The CDR3 is made up of 10 amino acids. This CDR3 is CASSLREQYF. The CDR3 coding sequence is TGTGCCAGCAGTTTAAGGGAGCAGTACTTC.

As to this clonotype: Being one base from a much bigger clone, this may be a read error. The chain recombines TRBV12-3 or TRBV12-4 with TRBJ2-1; TRBD1 aligns across 8 bases. The CDR3 has 15 residues. The CDR3 is CSSSYRGVSYNEQFF. The CDR3 DNA sequence: TGTTCCAGCAGTTACAGGGGGGTGTCCTACAATGAGCAGTTCTTC.

The chain couples TRBV6-1 to TRBJ2-7; TRBD2 aligns across 7 bases. Unmatched junction bases numbered 7, after V lost 5 bases and J lost 3 bases. The germline V gene encodes CDR1 MNHNS and CDR2 SASEGT. This CDR3 comprises 14 residues. CDR3 region: CASSPSGALYEQYV. CDR3 DNA: TGTGCCAGCAGTCCTAGCGGAGCACTCTACGAGCAGTACGTC.